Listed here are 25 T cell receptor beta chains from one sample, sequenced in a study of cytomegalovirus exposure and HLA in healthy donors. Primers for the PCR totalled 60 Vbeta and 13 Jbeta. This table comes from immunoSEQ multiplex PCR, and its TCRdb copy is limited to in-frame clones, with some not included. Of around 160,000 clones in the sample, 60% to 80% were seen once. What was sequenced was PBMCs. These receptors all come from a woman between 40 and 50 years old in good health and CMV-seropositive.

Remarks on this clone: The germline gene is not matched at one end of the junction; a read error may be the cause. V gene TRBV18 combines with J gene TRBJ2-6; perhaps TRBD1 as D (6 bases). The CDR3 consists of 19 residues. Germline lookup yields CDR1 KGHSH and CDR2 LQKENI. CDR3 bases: TGTGCCAGCTCACCCTTATCCTCCAGGGGAATTGCTGGGGCCAACGTCCTGACCTTC. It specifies CASSPLSSRGIAGANVLTF.

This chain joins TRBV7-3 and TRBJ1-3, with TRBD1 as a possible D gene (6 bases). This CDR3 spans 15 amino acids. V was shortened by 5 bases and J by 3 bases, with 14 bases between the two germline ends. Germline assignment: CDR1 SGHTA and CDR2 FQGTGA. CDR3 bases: TGTGCCAGCAGCCTGAGCGGGGGCTATGGAAACACCATATATTTT. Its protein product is CASSLSGGYGNTIYF.

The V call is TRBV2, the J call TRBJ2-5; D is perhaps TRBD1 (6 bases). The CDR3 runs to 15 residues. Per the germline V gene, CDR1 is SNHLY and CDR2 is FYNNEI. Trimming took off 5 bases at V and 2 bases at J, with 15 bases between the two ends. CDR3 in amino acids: CASSSQGLGQETQYF. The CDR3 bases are TGTGCCAGCAGTTCACAGGGATTGGGGCAAGAGACCCAGTACTTC.

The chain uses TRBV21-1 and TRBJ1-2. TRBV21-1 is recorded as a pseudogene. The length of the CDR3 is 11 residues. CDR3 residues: CASSKNNGYTF. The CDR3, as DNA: TGTGCCAGCAGCAAAAATAATGGCTACACCTTC.

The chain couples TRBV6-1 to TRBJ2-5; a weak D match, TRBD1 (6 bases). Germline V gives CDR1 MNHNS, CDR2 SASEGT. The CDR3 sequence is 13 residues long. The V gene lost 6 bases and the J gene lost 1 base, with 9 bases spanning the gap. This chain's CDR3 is CASRDRRQETQYF. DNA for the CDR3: TGTGCCAGCAGAGACAGGCGCCAAGAGACCCAGTACTTC.

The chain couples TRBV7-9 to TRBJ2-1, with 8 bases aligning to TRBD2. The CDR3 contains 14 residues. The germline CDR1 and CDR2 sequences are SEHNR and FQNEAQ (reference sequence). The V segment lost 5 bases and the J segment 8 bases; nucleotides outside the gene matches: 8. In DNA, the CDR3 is TGTGCCAGCAGCATAAATCTGCGGGGGGATGAGCAGTTCTTC. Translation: CASSINLRGDEQFF.

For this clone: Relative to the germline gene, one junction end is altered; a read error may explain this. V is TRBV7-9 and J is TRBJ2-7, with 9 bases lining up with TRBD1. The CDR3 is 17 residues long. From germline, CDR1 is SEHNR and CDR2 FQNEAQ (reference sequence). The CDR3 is CSSSSAGQGMFSYEQYF. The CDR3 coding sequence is TGTTCCAGCAGCTCAGCGGGACAGGGCATGTTTTCCTACGAGCAGTACTTC.

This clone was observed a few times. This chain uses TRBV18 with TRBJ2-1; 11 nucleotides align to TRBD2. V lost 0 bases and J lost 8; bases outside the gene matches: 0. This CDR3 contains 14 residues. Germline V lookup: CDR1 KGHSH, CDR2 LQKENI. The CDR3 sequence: CASSPPGLADEQFF. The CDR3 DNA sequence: TGTGCCAGCTCACCACCGGGACTAGCGGATGAGCAGTTCTTC.

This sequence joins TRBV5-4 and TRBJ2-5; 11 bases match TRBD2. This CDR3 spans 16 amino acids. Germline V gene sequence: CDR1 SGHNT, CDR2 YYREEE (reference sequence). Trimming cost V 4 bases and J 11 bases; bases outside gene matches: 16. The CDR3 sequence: CASSLLGRSGGDEQYF. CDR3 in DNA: TGTGCCAGCAGCCTCCTCGGGCGTAGCGGGGGGGATGAGCAGTACTTC.

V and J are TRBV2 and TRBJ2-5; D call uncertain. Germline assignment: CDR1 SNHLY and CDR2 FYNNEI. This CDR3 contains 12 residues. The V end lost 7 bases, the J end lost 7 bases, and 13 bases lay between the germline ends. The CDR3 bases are TGTGCCAGCAAAGGCGGCCCGGGGACCCAGTACTTC. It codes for CASKGGPGTQYF.

The CDR3 region has the DNA TGTGCCAGCAGTTTAACTGGTAGGGACAGGGGGCCCATTAGCACAGATACGCAGTATTTT. It codes for CASSLTGRDRGPISTDTQYF. The chain links TRBV27 to TRBJ2-3; TRBD1 matches at 12 bases. The junction had 12 bases not matched to a gene; V was cut back by 2 bases and J by 0 bases. The CDR3 is 20 residues long. Germline V CDR1 and CDR2: MNHEY, SMNVEV (reference sequence).

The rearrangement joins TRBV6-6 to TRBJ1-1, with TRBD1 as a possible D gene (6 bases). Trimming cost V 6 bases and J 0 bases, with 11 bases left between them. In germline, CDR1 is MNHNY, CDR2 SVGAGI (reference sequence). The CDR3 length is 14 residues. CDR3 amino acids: CASSHQGLNTEAFF. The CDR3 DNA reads TGTGCCAGCAGCCACCAGGGGTTGAACACTGAAGCTTTCTTT.

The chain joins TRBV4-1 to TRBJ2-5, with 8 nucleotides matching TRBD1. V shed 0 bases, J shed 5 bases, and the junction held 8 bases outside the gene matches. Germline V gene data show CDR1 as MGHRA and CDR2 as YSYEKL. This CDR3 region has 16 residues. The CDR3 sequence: CASSQDKDRGWETQYF. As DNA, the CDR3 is TGCGCCAGCAGCCAAGATAAAGACAGGGGCTGGGAGACCCAGTACTTC.

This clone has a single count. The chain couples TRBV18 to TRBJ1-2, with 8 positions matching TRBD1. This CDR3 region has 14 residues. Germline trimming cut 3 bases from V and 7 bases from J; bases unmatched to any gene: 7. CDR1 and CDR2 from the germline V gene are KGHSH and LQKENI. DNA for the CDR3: TGTGCCAGCTCACCGCCCGGGACAGGTGCTGGCTACACCTTC. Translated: CASSPPGTGAGYTF.

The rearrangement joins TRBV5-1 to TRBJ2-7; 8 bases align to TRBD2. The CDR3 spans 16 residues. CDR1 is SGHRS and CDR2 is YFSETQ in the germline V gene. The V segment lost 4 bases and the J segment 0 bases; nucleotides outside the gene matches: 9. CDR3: CASSLTPAGASYEQYF. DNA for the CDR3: TGCGCCAGCAGCCTCACCCCAGCGGGGGCCTCCTACGAGCAGTACTTC.

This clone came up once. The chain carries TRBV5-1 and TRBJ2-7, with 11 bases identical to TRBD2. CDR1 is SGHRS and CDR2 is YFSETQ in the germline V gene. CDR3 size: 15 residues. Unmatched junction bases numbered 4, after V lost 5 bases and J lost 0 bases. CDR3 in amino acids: CASRELAGVSYEQYF. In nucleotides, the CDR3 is TGCGCCAGCAGGGAACTAGCGGGGGTCTCCTACGAGCAGTACTTC.

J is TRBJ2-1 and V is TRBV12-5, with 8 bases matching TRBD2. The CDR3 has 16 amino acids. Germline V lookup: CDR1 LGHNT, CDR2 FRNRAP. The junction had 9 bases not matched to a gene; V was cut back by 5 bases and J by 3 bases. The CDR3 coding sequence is TGTGCTAGTGGTCCGGGCGGCGGGGGGAACTACAATGAGCAGTTCTTC. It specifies CASGPGGGGNYNEQFF. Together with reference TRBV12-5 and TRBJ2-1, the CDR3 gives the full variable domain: DARVTQTPRHKVTEMGQEVTMRCQPILGHNTVFWYRQTMMQGLELLAYFRNRAPLDDSGMPKDRFSAEMPDATLATLKIQPSEPRDSAVYFCASGPGGGGNYNEQFFGPGTRLTVL.

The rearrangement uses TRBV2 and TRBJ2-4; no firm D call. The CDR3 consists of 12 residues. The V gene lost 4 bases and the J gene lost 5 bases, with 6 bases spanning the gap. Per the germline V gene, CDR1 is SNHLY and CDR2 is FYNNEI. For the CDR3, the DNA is TGTGCCAGCAGTGTCGTCGAAAACATTCAGTACTTC. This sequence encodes CASSVVENIQYF.

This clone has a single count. DNA for the CDR3: TGCGCCAGCAGCCGGGGGCCCAATTACGAGCAGTACTTC. This encodes CASSRGPNYEQYF. The chain has TRBV4-1 and TRBJ2-7; a weak D match, TRBD1 (6 bases). The CDR3 sequence is 13 residues long. V gave up 4 bases and J gave up 4 bases, with 11 bases separating them. Germline V gene sequence: CDR1 MGHRA, CDR2 YSYEKL.

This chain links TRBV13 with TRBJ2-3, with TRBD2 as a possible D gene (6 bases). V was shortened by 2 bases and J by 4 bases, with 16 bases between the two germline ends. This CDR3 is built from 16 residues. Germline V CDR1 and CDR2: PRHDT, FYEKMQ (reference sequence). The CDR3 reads CASSLMTRGEADTQYF. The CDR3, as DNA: TGTGCCAGCAGCTTAATGACTAGGGGCGAGGCAGATACGCAGTATTTT. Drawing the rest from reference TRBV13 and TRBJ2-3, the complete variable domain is AAGVIQSPRHLIKEKRETATLKCYPIPRHDTVYWYQQGPGQDPQFLISFYEKMQSDKGSIPDRFSAQQFSDYHSELNMSSLELGDSALYFCASSLMTRGEADTQYFGPGTRLTVL.

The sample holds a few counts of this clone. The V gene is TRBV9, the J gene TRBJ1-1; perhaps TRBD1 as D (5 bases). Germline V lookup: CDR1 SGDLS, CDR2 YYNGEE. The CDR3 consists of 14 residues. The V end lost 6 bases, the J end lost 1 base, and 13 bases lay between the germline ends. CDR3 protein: CASTPRGGNTEAFF. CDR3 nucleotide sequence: TGTGCCAGCACCCCAAGGGGCGGGAACACTGAAGCTTTCTTT.

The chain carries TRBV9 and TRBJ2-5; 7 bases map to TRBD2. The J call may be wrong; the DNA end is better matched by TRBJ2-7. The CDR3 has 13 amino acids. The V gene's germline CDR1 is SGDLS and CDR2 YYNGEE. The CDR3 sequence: CASSPRGGVEQYF. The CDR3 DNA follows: TGTGCCAGCAGCCCACGTGGGGGGGTCGAGCAGTACTTC.

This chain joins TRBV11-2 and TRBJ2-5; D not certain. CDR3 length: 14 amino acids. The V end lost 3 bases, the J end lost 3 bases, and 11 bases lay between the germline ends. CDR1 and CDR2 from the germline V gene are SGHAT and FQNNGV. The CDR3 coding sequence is TGTGCCAGCAGCTTCTTATCCGGAGAAGAGACCCAGTACTTC. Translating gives CASSFLSGEETQYF.

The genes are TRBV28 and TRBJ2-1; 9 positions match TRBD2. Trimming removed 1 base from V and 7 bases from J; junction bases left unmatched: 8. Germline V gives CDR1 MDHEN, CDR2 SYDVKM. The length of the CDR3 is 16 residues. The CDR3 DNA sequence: TGTGCCAGCAGTTTATTTCGGACTAGCGTGAGAAATGAGCAGTTCTTC. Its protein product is CASSLFRTSVRNEQFF.

Here the CDR3 DNA reads TGTGCCAGCAGCGCCCCAGGAACGAACACTGAAGCTTTCTTT. Its translation: CASSAPGTNTEAFF. The gene calls are TRBV9 and TRBJ1-1; D gene unclear. The V end was cut by 3 bases, the J end by 1 base, with 10 bases between. CDR3 length equals 14 residues. From germline, CDR1 is SGDLS and CDR2 YYNGEE.